This TCR beta chain was recovered during a study of blood T cell repertoires in COVID-19. The CDR3 spans 16 residues. The germline V gene has CDR1 LGHDT and CDR2 YNNKEL (reference sequence). The V end lost 4 bases, the J end lost 3 bases, and 17 bases lay between the germline ends. As processed by the authors: Estimation of nucleated cell counts was performed using reference gene primer amplification. The table came from immunoSEQ multiplex PCR; TCRdb's copy has only in-frame clones and leaves some out. That table supplies the V and J calls and clone size; D and trimming were determined from the DNA. This table has 90,000 to 120,000 clones, over 60% appearing once.

Sequencing used peripheral blood. The source of this sequence is a man in his 70s with acute or convalescent COVID-19. The chain uses TRBV3-1 (or the pseudogene TRBV3-2) and TRBJ2-3; D possibly corresponds to TRBD2 (5 bases). DNA for the CDR3: TGTGCCAGCAGCCCCTCGGTCCAGCGGTGGACAGATACGCAGTATTTT. This gives the protein CASSPSVQRWTDTQYF.